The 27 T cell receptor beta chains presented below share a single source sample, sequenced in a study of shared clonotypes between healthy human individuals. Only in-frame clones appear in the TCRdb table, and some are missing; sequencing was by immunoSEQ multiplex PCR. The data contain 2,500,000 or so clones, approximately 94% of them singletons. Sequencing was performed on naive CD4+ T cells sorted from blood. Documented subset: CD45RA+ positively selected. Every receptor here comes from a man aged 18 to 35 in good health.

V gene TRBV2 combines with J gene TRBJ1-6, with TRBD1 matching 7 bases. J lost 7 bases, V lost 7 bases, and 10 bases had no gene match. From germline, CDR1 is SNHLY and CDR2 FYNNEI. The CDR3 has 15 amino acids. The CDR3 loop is CASKPRDSPNSPLHF. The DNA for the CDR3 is TGTGCCAGCAAGCCCCGGGACAGTCCGAATTCACCCCTCCACTTT.

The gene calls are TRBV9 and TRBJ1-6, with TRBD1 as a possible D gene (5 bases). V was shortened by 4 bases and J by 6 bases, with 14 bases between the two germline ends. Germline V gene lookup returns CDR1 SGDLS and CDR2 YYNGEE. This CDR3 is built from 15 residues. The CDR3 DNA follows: TGTGCCAGCAGCCCTGGGGCAGGGCCTAATTCACCCCTCCACTTT. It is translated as CASSPGAGPNSPLHF.

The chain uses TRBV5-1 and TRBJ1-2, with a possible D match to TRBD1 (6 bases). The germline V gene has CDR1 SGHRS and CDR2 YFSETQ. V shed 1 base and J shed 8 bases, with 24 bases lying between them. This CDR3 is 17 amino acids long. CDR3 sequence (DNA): TGCGCCAGCAGCTTGACGACCCGGGACACTGAGGCGGTAGGCTACACCTTC. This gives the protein CASSLTTRDTEAVGYTF.

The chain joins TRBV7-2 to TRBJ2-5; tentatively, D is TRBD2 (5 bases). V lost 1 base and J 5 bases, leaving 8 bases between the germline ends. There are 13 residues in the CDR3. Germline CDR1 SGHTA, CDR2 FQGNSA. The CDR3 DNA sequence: TGTGCCAGCAGCTTAGAGTCGGGGGAGACCCAGTACTTC. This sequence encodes CASSLESGETQYF.

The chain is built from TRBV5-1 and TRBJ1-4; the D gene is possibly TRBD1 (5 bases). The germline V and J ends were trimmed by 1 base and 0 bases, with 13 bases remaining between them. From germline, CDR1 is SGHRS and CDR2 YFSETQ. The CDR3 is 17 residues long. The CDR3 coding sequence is TGCGCCAGCAGCTTGTCCCTCGTGGGGGCAACTAATGAAAAACTGTTTTTT. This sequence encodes CASSLSLVGATNEKLFF.

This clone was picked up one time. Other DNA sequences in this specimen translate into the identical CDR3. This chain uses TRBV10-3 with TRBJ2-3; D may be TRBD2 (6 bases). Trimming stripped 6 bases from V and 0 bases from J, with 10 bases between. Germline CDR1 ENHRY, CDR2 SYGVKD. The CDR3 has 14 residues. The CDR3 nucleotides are TGTGCCATCAGGGAGGGTCTCAGCACAGATACGCAGTATTTT. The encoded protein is CAIREGLSTDTQYF.

The chain's CDR3 is CSVLLAESSYEQYF. The CDR3 DNA follows: TGCAGCGTCCTCCTAGCGGAGAGCTCCTACGAGCAGTACTTC. The chain employs TRBV29-1 and TRBJ2-7; 7 nucleotides agree with TRBD2. This CDR3 comprises 14 residues. CDR1 and CDR2 from the germline V gene are SQVTM and ANQGSEA. The trim removed 6 bases at V and 0 bases at J, leaving 8 bases unmatched.

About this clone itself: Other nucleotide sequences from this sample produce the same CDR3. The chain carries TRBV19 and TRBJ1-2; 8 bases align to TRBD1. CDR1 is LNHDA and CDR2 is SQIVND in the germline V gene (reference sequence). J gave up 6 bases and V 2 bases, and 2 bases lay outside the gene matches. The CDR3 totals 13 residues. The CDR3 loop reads CASSIRQGNGYTF. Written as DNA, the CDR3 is TGTGCCAGTAGTATACGACAGGGGAATGGCTACACCTTC.

As DNA, the CDR3 is TGTGCCAGCAGCTTAGTCCTGGTTGGCGACACTGAAGCTTTCTTT. The encoded protein is CASSLVLVGDTEAFF. The rearrangement links TRBV7-9 to TRBJ1-1; D is ambiguous. The CDR3 is made up of 15 amino acids. V dropped 1 base and J dropped 3 bases, with 12 bases sitting between them. Germline lookup yields CDR1 SEHNR and CDR2 FQNEAQ (reference sequence).

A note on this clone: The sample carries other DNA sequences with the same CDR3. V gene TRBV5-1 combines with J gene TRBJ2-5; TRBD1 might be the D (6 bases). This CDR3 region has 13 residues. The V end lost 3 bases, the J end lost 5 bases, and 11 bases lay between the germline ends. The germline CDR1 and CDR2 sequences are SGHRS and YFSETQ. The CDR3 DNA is TGCGCCAGCAGCTCCCCAGGGGAGGAGACCCAGTACTTC. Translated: CASSSPGEETQYF. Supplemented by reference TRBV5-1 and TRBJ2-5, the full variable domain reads KAGVTQTPRYLIKTRGQQVTLSCSPISGHRSVSWYQQTPGQGLQFLFEYFSETQRNKGNFPGRFSGRQFSNSRSEMNVSTLELGDSALYLCASSSPGEETQYFGPGTRLLVL.

CDR3 nucleotide sequence: TGTGCCAGCAGCCGACGGGACAGAGGTCAGCCCCAGCATTTT. It codes for CASSRRDRGQPQHF. The chain employs TRBV5-6 and TRBJ1-5; TRBD1 aligns across 7 bases. The CDR3 is 14 amino acids. With 4 bases clipped from V and 6 bases from J, the junction kept 7 bases outside the gene matches. From germline, CDR1 is SGHDT and CDR2 YYEEEE.

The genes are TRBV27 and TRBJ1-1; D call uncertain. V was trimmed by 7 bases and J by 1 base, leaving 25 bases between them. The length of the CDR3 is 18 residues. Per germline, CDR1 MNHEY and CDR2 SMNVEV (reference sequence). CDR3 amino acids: CASTARRANFGGNTEAFF. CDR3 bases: TGTGCCAGCACCGCCCGTCGGGCGAACTTCGGCGGGAACACTGAAGCTTTCTTT.

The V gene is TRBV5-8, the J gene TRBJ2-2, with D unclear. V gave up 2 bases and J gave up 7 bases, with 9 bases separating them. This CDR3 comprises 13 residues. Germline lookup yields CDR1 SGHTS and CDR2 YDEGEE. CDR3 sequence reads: CASSFFRGGELFF. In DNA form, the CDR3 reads TGTGCCAGCAGCTTTTTCCGTGGCGGGGAGCTGTTTTTT. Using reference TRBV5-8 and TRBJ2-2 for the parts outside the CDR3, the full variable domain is EAGVTQSPTHLIKTRGQQATLRCSPISGHTSVYWYQQALGLGLQFLLWYDEGEERNRGNFPPRFSGRQFPNYSSELNVNALELEDSALYLCASSFFRGGELFFGEGSRLTVL.

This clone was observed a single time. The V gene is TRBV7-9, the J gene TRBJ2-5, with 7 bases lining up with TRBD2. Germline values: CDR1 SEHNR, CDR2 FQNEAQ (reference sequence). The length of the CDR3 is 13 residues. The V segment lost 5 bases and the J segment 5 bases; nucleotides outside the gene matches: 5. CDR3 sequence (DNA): TGTGCCAGCAGCCCTAGCGGAACGGAGACCCAGTACTTC. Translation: CASSPSGTETQYF.

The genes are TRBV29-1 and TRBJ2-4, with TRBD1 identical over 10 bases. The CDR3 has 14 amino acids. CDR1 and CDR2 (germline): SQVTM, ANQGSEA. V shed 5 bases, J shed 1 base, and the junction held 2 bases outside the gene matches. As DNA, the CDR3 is TGCAGCGTTTCGGACAGGGGGGCCAAAAACATTCAGTACTTC. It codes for CSVSDRGAKNIQYF.

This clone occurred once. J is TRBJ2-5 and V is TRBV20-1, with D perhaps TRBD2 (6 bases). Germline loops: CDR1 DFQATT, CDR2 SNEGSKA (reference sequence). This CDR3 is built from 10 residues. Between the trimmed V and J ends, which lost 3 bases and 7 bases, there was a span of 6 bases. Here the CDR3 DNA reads TGCAGTGCTAGTAGCGGGACCCAGTACTTC. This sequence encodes CSASSGTQYF.

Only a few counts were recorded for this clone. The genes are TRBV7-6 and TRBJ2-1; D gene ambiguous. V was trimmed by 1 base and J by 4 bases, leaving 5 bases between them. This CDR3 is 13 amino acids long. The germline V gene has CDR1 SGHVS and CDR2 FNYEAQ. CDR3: CASSLDGYNEQFF. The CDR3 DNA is TGTGCCAGCAGCTTAGATGGATACAATGAGCAGTTCTTC.

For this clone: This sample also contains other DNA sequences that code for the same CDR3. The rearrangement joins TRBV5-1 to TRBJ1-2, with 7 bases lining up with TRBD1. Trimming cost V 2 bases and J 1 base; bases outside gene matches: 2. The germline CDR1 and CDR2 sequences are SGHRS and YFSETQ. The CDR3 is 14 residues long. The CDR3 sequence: CASSLTGDNYGYTF. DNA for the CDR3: TGCGCCAGCAGCTTAACAGGGGATAACTATGGCTACACCTTC.

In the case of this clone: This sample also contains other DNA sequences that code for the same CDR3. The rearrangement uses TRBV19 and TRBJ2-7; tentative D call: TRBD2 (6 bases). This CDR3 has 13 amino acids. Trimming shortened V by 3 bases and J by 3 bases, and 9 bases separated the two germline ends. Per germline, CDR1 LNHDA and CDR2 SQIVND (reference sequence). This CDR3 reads CASSIGGSYEQYF. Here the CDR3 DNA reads TGTGCCAGTAGTATTGGGGGGAGCTACGAGCAGTACTTC.

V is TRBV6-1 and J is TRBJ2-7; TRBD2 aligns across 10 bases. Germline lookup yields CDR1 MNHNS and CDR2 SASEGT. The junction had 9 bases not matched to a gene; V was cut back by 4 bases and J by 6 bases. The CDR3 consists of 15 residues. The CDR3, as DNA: TGTGCCAGCAGTGGGGCCAGCGGGAGGGTCAGCGAGCAGTACTTC. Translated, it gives CASSGASGRVSEQYF.

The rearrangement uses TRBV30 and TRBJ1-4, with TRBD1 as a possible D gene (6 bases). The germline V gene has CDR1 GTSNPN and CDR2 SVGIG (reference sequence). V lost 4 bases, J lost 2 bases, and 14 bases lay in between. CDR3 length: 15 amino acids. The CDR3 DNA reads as TGTGCCTGGAAACCACCCCAGGGGACTAATGAAAAACTGTTTTTT. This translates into CAWKPPQGTNEKLFF.

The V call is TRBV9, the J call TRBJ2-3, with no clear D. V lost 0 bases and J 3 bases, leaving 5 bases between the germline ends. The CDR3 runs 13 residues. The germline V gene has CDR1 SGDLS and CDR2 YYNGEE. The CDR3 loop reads CASSVEFTDTQYF. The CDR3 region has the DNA TGTGCCAGCAGCGTAGAGTTTACAGATACGCAGTATTTT.

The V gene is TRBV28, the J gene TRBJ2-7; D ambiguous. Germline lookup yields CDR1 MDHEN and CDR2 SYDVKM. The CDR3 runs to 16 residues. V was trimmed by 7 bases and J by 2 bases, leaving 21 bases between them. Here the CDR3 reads CASNTNHWYGAYEQYF. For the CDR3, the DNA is TGTGCCAGCAACACTAATCACTGGTACGGCGCCTACGAGCAGTACTTC.

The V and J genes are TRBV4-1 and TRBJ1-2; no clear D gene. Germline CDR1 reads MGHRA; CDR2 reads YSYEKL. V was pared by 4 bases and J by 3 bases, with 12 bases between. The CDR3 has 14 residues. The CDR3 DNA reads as TGCGCCAGCAGCCCTACCGGGGAATACTATGGCTACACCTTC. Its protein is CASSPTGEYYGYTF.

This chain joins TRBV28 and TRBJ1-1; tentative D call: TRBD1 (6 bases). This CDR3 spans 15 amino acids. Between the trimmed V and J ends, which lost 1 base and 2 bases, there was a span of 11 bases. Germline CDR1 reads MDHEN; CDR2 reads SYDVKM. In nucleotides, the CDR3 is TGTGCCAGCAGTTTATTAGGCAGGGGAAACACTGAAGCTTTCTTT. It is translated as CASSLLGRGNTEAFF.

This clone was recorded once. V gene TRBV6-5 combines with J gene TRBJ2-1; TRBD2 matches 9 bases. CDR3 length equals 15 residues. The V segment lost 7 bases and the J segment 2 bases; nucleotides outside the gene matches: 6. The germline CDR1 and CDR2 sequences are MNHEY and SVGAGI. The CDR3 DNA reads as TGTGCCAGCACAGCGGGAGGTATGCCCTACAATGAGCAGTTCTTC. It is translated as CASTAGGMPYNEQFF.

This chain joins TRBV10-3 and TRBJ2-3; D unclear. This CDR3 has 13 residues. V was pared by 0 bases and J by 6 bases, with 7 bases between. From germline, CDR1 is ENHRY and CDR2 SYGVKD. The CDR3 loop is CAISESWTDTQYF. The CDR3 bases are TGTGCCATCAGTGAGTCTTGGACGGATACGCAGTATTTT.